A single sample is the source of the 5 T cell receptor beta chains below, sequenced in a study of T cell responses to AZD1222 COVID-19 vaccine. Profiled with immunoSEQ multiplex PCR; TCRdb holds only in-frame clones, not every one. The table records approximately 110,000 clones, about 89% of them present only once. The input for sequencing was peripheral blood, taken on day 0 of AZD1222 vaccination. The source of these receptors is an adult in good health.

The V and J genes are TRBV30 and TRBJ2-7; 8 bases map to TRBD1. V gave up 7 bases and J gave up 1 base; unmatched junction bases: 3. CDR1 GTSNPN and CDR2 SVGIG come from the germline V gene (reference sequence). The CDR3 spans 12 residues. CDR3 bases: TGTGCCTCGAGGGACAGGTCCTACGAGCAGTACTTC. Amino acid sequence: CASRDRSYEQYF.

The chain employs TRBV19 and TRBJ2-1, with TRBD1 as a possible D gene (6 bases). V lost 3 bases and J lost 7, with 19 bases in between. This CDR3 comprises 16 residues. Looked up from germline, CDR1 is LNHDA and CDR2 is SQIVND (reference sequence). Written as DNA, the CDR3 is TGTGCCAGTAGTATCGGGGAAGGGGGTAGGAAAAATGAGCAGTTCTTC. Protein: CASSIGEGGRKNEQFF.

V and J are TRBV7-3 and TRBJ2-6; D is unresolved. Germline values: CDR1 SGHTA, CDR2 FQGTGA. Deletions cut 2 bases from V and 2 bases from J, with 7 bases between. The CDR3 is 15 residues long. CDR3: CASSLSVTGANVLTF. The DNA for the CDR3 is TGTGCCAGCAGCTTATCGGTAACTGGGGCCAACGTCCTGACTTTC.

This clone turned up a few times. CDR3 sequence (DNA): TGTGCCAGCAGCTCGCGGGACAGGGATGTCTATGGCTACACCTTC. Translating it yields CASSSRDRDVYGYTF. The chain uses TRBV11-1 and TRBJ1-2, with TRBD1 matching over 9 bases. Per germline, CDR1 SGHAT and CDR2 FQDESV (reference sequence). V lost 4 bases to trimming and J lost 4 bases; unmatched junction nucleotides: 7. The length of the CDR3 is 15 residues.

This clone occurred a few times. The V gene is TRBV5-1, the J gene TRBJ2-2; maybe TRBD2 (5 bases). This CDR3 contains 12 residues. The germline V and J ends were trimmed by 5 bases and 6 bases, with 8 bases remaining between them. CDR1 SGHRS and CDR2 YFSETQ come from the germline V gene. CDR3 sequence (DNA): TGCGCCAGCAGGAAGGGAGCCGGGGAGCTGTTTTTT. Translated, it gives CASRKGAGELFF.